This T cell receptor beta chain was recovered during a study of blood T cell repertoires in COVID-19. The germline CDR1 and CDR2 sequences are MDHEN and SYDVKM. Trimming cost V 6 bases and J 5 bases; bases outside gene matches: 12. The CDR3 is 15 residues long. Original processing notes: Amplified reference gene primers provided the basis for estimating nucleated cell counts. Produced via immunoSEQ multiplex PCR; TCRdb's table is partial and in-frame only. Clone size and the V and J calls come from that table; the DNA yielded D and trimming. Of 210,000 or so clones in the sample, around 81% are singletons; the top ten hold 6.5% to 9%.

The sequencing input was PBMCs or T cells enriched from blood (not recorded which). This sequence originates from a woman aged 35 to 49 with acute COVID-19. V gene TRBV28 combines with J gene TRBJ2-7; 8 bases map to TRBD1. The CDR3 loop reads CASSRRGQVTHEQYF. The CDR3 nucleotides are TGTGCCAGCAGCCGCAGGGGACAGGTTACCCACGAGCAGTACTTC.